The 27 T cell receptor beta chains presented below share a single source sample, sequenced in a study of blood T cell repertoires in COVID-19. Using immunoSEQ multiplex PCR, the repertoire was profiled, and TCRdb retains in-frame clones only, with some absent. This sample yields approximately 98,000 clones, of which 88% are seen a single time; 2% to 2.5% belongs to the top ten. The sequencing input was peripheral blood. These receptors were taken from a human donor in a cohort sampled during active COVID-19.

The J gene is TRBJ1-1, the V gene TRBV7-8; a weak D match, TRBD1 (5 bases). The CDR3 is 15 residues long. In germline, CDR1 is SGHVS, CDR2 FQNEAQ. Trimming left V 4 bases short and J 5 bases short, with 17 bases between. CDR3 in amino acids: CASSWARGPRTEAFF. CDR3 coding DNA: TGTGCCAGCAGCTGGGCGCGGGGCCCGAGGACTGAAGCTTTCTTT.

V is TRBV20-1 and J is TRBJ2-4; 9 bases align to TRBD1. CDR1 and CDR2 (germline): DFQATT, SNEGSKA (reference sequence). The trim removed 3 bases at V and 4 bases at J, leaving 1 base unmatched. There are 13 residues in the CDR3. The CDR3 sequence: CSASGQGKNIQYF. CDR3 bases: TGCAGTGCTAGTGGACAGGGGAAAAACATTCAGTACTTC.

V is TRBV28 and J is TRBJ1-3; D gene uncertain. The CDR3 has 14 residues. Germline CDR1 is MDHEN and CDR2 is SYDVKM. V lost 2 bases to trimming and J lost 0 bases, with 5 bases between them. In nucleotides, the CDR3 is TGTGCCAGCAGTTTACCTTTCTCTGGAAACACCATATATTTT. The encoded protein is CASSLPFSGNTIYF.

The CDR3 sequence is CASSMHGGRTDTQYF. CDR3 nucleotides: TGTGCCAGCAGCATGCACGGGGGGCGCACAGATACGCAGTATTTT. The chain has TRBV7-6 and TRBJ2-3, with a possible D match to TRBD2 (7 bases). Germline CDR1 is SGHVS and CDR2 is FNYEAQ. CDR3 size: 15 residues. Trimming removed 5 bases from V and 1 base from J, with 13 bases in between.

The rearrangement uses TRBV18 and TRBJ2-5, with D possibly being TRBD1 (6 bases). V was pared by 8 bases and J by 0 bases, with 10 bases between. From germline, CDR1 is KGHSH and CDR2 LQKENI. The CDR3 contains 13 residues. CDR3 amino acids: CASTNRDQETQYF. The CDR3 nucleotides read TGTGCCAGCACGAACAGGGACCAAGAGACCCAGTACTTC.

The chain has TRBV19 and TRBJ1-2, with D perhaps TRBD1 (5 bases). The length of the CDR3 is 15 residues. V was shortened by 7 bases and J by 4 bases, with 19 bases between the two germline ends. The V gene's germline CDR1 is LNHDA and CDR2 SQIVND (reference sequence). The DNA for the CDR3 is TGTGCCAGTAACCCCCTCCCTACAGGAGTCTATGGCTACACCTTC. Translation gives CASNPLPTGVYGYTF.

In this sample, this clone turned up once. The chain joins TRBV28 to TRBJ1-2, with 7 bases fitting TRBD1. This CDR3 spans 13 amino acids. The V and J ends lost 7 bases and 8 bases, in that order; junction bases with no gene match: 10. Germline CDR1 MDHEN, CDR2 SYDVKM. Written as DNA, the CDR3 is TGTGCCAGCACCTCGTGGACAGGACGAGGCTACACCTTC. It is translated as CASTSWTGRGYTF.

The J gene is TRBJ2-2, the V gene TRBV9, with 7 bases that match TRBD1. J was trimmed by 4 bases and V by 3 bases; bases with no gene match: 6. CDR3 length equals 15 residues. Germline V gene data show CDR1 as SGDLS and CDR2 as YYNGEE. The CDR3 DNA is TGTGCCAGCAGCGGGACAGGACAGTCCACCGGGGAGCTGTTTTTT. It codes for CASSGTGQSTGELFF.

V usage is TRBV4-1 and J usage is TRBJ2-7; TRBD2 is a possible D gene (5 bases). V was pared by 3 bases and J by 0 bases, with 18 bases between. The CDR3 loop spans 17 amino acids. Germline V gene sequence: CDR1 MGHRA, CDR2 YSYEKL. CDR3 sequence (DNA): TGCGCCAGCAGCCATGCTTCGGTTCTCGGAGGCTCCTACGAGCAGTACTTC. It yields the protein CASSHASVLGGSYEQYF.

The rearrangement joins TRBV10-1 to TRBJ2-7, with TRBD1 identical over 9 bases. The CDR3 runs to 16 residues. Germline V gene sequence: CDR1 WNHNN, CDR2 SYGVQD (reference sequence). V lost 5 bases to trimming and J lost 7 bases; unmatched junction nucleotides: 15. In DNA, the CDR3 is TGCGCCAGCAGTCCTCTTGGACAGGGGCAAACCGAAGAGCAGTACTTC. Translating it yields CASSPLGQGQTEEQYF.

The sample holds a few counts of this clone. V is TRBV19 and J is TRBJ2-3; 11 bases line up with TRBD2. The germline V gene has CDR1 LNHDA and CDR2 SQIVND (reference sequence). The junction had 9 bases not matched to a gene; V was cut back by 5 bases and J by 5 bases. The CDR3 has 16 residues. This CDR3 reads CASSAELAGVIDTQYF. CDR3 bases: TGTGCCAGTAGTGCCGAACTAGCGGGAGTAATAGATACGCAGTATTTT.

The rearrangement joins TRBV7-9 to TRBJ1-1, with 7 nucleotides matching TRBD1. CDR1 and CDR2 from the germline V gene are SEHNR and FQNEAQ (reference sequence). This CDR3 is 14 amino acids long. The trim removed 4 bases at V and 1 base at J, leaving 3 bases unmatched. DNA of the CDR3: TGTGCCAGCAGCTGGGGACAGAAGAACACTGAAGCTTTCTTT. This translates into CASSWGQKNTEAFF.

The CDR3 sequence is CASRQAYNEQFF. CDR3 DNA: TGTGCCAGCAGGCAGGCTTACAATGAGCAGTTCTTC. V and J are TRBV2 and TRBJ2-1; D is uncertain. Germline CDR1 SNHLY, CDR2 FYNNEI. Trimming shortened V by 6 bases and J by 4 bases, and 7 bases separated the two germline ends. The CDR3 has 12 residues.

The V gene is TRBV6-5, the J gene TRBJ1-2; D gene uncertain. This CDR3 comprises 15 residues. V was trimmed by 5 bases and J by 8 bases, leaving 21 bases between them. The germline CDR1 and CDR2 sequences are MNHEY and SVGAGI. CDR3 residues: CASSRHPGDLDGYTF. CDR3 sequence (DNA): TGTGCCAGCAGTCGGCACCCGGGAGACCTAGACGGCTACACCTTC.

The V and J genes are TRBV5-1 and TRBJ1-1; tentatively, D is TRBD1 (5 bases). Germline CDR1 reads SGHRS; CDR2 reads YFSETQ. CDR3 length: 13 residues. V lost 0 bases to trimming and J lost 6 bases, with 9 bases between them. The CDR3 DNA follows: TGCGCCAGCAGCTTGGCGGGGGTCGCTGAAGCTTTCTTT. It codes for CASSLAGVAEAFF.

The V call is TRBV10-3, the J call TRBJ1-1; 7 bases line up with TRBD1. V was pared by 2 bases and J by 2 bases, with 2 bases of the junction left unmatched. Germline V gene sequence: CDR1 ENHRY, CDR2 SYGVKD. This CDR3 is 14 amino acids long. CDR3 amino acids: CAISERQGNTEAFF. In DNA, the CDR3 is TGTGCCATCAGTGAGCGACAGGGAAACACTGAAGCTTTCTTT.

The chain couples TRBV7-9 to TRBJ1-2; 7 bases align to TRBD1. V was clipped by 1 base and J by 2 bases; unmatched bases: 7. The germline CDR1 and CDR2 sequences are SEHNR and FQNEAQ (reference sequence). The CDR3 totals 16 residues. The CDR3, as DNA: TGTGCCAGCAGCTTAGAGCAGGGGGTGGAAAACTATGGCTACACCTTC. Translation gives CASSLEQGVENYGYTF. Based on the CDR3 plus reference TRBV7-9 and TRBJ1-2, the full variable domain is DTGVSQNPRHKITKRGQNVTFRCDPISEHNRLYWYRQTLGQGPEFLTYFQNEAQLEKSRLLSDRFSAERPKGSFSTLEIQRTEQGDSAMYLCASSLEQGVENYGYTFGSGTRLTVV.

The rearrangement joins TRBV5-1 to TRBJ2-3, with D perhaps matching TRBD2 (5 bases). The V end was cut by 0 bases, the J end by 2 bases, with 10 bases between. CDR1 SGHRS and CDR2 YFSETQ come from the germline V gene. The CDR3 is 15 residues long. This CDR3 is CASSLAGRATDTQYF. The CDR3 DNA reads TGCGCCAGCAGCTTGGCCGGGCGGGCCACAGATACGCAGTATTTT.

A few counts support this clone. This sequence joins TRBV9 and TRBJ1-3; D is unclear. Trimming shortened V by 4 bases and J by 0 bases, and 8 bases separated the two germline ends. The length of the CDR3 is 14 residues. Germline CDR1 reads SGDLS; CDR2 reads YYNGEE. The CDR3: CASSLQNSGNTIYF. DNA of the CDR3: TGTGCCAGCAGCCTACAGAACTCTGGAAACACCATATATTTT.

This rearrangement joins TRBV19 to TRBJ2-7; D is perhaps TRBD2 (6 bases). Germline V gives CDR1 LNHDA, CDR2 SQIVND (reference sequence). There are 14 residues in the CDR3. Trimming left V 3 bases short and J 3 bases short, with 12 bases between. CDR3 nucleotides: TGTGCCAGTAGTATCACCGGGACTGACTACGAGCAGTACTTC. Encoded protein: CASSITGTDYEQYF.

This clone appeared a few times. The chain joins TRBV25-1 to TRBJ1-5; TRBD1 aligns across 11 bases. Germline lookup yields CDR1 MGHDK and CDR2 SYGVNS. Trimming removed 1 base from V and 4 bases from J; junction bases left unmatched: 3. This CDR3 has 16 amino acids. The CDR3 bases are TGTGCCAGCAGTGAATCGGGGACAGGGGGAAATCAGCCCCAGCATTTT. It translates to CASSESGTGGNQPQHF.

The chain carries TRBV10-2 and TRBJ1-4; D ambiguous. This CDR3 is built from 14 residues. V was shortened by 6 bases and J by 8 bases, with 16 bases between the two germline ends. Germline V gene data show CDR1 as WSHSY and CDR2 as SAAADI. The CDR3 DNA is TGCGCCAGCAGGGGAAGTGGGAGGGAAGAAAAACTGTTTTTT. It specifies CASRGSGREEKLFF.

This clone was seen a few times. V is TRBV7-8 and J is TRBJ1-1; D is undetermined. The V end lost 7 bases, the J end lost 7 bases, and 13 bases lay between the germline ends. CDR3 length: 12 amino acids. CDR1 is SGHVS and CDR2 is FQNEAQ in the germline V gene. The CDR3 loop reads CASNPTGGEAFF. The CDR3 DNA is TGTGCCAGCAACCCGACCGGAGGTGAAGCTTTCTTT. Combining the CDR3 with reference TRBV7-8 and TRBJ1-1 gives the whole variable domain GAGVSQSPRYKVAKRGQDVALRCDPISGHVSLFWYQQALGQGPEFLTYFQNEAQLDKSGLPSDRFFAERPEGSVSTLKIQRTQQEDSAVYLCASNPTGGEAFFGQGTRLTVV.

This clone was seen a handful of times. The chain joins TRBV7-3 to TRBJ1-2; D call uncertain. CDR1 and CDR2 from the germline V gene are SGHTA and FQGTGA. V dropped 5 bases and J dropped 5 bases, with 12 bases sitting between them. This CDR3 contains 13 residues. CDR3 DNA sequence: TGTGCCAGCAGCCTGGAGGGAAGATATGGCTACACCTTC. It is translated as CASSLEGRYGYTF.

The CDR3 reads CSVPSGGNYGYTF. The CDR3 DNA reads as TGCAGCGTCCCCTCAGGGGGCAACTATGGCTACACCTTC. The chain uses TRBV29-1 and TRBJ1-2, with 8 bases that match TRBD1. The CDR3 consists of 13 residues. The junction had 5 bases not matched to a gene; V was cut back by 6 bases and J by 2 bases. Germline CDR1 is SQVTM and CDR2 is ANQGSEA.

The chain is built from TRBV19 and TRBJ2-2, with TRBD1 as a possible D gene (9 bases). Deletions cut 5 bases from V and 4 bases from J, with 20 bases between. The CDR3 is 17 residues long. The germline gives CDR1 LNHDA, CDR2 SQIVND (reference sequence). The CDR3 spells CASSPSGGTGFTGELFF. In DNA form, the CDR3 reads TGTGCCAGTAGTCCATCGGGGGGGACAGGGTTCACCGGGGAGCTGTTTTTT.

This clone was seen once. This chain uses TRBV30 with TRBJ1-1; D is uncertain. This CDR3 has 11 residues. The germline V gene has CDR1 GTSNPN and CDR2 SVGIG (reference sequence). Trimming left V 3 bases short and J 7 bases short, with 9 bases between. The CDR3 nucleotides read TGTGCCTGGAGGGGGAGGGTTGAAGCTTTCTTT. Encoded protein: CAWRGRVEAFF.